This T cell receptor (beta chain) emerged from a study of T cell responses to AZD1222 COVID-19 vaccine. Study observations and caveats: The CD4 TCRs associated with vaccination extended across spike and predominated at 160-218 and 743-854. Repertoires in all cases were sampled only once the peak T cell response had passed. Close to half of all spike-specific TCRs reportedly target regions of the variants that are unmutated. Elevations in Spike-specific TCR breadth and depth followed administration of two AZD1222 doses.

Worth noting for this clone: The target antigen is unknown.

Sequencing was performed with immunoSEQ multiplex PCR; in TCRdb, only in-frame clones are kept and a portion is missing. The table records 120,000 to 150,000 clones, under 95% of them present only once. The length of the CDR3 is 16 residues. Germline assignment: CDR1 SGHKS and CDR2 YYEKEE (reference sequence). J gave up 5 bases and V 2 bases, and 9 bases lay outside the gene matches. V is TRBV5-5 and J is TRBJ2-3, with 9 bases fitting TRBD1. Sequenced material: peripheral blood, taken 28 days after the second dose of the MenACWY control vaccine. This receptor was obtained from an adult who received the MenACWY meningococcal vaccine as a control. This chain's CDR3 is CASSLGTGSGVDTQYF. CDR3 nucleotides: TGTGCCAGCAGCTTAGGGACAGGGTCGGGTGTAGATACGCAGTATTTT.